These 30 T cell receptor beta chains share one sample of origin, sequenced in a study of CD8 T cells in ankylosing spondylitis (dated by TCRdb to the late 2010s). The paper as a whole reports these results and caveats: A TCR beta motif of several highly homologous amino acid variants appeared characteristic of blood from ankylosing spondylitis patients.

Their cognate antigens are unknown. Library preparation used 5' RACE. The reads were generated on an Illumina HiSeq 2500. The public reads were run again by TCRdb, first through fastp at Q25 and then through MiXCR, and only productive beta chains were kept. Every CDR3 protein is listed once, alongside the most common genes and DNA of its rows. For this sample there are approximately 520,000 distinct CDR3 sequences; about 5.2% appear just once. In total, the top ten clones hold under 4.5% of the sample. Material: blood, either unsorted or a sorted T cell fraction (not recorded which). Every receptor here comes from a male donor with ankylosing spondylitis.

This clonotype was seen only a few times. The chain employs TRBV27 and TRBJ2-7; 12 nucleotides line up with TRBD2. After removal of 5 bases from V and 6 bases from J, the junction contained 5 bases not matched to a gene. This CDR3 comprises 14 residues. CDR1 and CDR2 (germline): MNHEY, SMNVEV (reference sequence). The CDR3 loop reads CASSTTSGRREQYF. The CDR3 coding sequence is TGTGCCAGCAGTACGACTAGCGGGAGACGCGAGCAGTACTTC.

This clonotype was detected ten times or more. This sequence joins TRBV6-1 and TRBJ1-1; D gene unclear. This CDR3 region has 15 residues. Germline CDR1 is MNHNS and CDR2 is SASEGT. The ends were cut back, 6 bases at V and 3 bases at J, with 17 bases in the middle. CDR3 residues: CASSSDPYGDTEAFF. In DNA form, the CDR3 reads TGTGCCAGCAGCTCCGATCCCTACGGGGACACTGAAGCTTTCTTT.

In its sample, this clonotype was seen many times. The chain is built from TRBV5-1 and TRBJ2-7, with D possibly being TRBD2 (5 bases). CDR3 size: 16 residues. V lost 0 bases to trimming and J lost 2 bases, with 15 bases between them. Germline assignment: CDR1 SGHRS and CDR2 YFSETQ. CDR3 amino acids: CASSLDAGSLTYEQYF. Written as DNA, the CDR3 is TGCGCCAGCAGCTTGGACGCGGGCAGCCTCACCTACGAGCAGTACTTC.

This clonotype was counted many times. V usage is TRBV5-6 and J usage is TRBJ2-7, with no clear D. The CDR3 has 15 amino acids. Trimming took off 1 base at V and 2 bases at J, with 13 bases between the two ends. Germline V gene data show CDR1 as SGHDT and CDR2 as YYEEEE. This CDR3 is CASSLRSWTAYEQYF. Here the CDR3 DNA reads TGTGCCAGCAGCTTGCGTTCCTGGACGGCCTACGAGCAGTACTTC.

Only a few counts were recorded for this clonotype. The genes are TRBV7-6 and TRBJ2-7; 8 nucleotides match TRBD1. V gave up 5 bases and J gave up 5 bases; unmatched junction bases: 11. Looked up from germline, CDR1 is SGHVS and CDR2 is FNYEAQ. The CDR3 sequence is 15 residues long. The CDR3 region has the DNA TGTGCCAGCAGCCGGGTGGGCCAGGGGGCCCACGAGCAGTACTTC. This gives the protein CASSRVGQGAHEQYF.

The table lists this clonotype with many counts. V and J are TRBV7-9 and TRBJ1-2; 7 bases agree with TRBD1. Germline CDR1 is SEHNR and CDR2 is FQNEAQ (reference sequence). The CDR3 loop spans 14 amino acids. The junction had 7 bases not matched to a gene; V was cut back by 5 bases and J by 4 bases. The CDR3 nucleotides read TGTGCCAGCAGCCAGGGACAGCCGATCTATGGCTACACCTTC. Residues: CASSQGQPIYGYTF.

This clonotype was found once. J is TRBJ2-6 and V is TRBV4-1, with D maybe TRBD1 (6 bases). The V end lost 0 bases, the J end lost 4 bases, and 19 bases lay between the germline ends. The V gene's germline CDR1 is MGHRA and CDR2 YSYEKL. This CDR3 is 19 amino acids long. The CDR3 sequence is CASSQDPWTAAAGANVLTF. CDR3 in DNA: TGCGCCAGCAGCCAAGATCCGTGGACAGCAGCGGCGGGGGCCAACGTCCTGACTTTC.

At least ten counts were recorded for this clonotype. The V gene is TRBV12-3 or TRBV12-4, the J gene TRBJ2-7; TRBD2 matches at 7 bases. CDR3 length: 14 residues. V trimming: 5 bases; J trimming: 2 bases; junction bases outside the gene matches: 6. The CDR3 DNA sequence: TGTGCCAGCAGTCGGGGGGAGGCCCCCTACGAGCAGTACTTC. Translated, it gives CASSRGEAPYEQYF.

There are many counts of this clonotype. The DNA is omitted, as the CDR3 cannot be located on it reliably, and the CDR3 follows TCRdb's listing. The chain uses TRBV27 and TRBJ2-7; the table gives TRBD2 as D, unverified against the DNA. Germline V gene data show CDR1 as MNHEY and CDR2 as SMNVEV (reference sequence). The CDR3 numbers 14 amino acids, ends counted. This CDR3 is CASSSSGDLGEQYF.

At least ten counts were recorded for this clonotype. Here the CDR3 DNA reads TGCAGTGGTACCGGGGCAACAGGTGGAGGTGAAAAACTGTTTTTT. Amino acids: CSGTGATGGGEKLFF. This sequence joins TRBV20-1 and TRBJ1-4; possible D gene TRBD1, 5 bases. Per the germline V gene, CDR1 is DFQATT and CDR2 is SNEGSKA (reference sequence). V lost 7 bases and J 7 bases, leaving 22 bases between the germline ends. CDR3 length: 15 amino acids.

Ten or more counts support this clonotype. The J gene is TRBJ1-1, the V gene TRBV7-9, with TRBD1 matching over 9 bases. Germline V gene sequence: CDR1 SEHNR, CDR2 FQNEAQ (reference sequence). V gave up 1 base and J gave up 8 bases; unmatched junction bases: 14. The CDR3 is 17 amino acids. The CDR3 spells CASSLGLGLQGAVEAFF. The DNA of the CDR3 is TGTGCCAGCAGCTTAGGCCTAGGCCTACAGGGGGCAGTGGAAGCTTTCTTT.

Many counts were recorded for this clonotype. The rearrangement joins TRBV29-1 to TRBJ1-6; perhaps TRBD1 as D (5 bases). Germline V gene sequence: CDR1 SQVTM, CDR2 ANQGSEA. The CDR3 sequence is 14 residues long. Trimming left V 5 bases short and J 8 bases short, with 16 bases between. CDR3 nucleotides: TGCAGCGTTAGGACCGTGCAGGGAGATTCACCCCTCCACTTT. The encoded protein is CSVRTVQGDSPLHF. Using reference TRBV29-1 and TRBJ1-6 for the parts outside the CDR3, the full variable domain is SAVISQKPSRDICQRGTSLTIQCQVDSQVTMMFWYRQQPGQSLTLIATANQGSEATYESGFVIDKFPISRPNLTFSTLTVSNMSPEDSSIYLCSVRTVQGDSPLHFGNGTRLTVT.

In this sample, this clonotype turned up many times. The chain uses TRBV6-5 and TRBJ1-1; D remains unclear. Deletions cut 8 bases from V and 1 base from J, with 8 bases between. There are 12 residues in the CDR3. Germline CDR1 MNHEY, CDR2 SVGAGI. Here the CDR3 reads CASFRTNTEAFF. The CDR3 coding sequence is TGTGCCAGCTTTAGGACGAACACTGAAGCTTTCTTT.

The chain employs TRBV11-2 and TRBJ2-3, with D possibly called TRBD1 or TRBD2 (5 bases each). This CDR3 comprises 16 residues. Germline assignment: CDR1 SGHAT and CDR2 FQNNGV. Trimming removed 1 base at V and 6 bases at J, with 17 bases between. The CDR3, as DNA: TGTGCCAGCAGCTTAGTGGGACCCTTCGTGGCGGATACGCAGTATTTT. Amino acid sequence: CASSLVGPFVADTQYF.

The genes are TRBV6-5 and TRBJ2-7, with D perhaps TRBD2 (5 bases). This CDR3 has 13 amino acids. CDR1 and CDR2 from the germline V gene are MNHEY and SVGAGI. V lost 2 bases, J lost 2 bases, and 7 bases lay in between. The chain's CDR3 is CASSYRGAYEQYF. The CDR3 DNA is TGTGCCAGCAGTTACCGGGGAGCCTACGAGCAGTACTTC.

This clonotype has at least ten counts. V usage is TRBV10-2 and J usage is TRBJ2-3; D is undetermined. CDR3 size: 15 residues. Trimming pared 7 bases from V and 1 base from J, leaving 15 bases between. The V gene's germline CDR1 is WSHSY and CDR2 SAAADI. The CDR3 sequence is CASTLTPSGTDTQYF. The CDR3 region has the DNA TGCGCCAGCACTCTGACACCTTCGGGCACAGATACGCAGTATTTT.

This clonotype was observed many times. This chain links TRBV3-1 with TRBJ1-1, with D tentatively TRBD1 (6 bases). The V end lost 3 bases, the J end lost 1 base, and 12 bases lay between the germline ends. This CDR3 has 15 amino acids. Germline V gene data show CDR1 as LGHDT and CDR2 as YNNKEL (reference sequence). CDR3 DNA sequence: TGTGCCAGCAGCCAGAAGGTGGGGGCGAACACTGAAGCTTTCTTT. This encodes CASSQKVGANTEAFF.

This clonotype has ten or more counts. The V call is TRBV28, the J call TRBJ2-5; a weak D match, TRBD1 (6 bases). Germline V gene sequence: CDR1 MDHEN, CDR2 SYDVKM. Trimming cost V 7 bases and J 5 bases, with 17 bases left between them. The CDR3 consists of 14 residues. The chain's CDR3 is CASTMSGDKETQYF. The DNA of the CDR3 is TGTGCCAGCACAATGTCAGGGGACAAGGAGACCCAGTACTTC.

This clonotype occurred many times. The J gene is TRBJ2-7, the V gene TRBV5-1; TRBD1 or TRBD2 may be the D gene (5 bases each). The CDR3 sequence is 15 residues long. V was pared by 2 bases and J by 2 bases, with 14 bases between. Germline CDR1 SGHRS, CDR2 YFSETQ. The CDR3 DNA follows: TGCGCCAGCAGCTTCTTCCCCGGGACGGCCTACGAGCAGTACTTC. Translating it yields CASSFFPGTAYEQYF.

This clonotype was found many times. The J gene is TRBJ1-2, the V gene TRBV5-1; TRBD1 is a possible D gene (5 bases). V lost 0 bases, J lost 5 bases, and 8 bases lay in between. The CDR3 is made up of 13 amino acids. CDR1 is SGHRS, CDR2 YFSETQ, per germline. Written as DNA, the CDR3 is TGCGCCAGCAGCTTGGAGGCAGGGTATGGCTACACCTTC. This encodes CASSLEAGYGYTF.

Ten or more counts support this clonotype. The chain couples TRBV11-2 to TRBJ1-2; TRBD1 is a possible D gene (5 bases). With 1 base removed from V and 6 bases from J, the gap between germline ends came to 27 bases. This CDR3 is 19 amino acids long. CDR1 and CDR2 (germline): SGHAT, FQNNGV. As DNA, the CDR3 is TGTGCCAGCAGCTTAGTAGGGGCCGGCCTAGCCTCGGAAAGGGATGGCTACACCTTC. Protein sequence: CASSLVGAGLASERDGYTF.

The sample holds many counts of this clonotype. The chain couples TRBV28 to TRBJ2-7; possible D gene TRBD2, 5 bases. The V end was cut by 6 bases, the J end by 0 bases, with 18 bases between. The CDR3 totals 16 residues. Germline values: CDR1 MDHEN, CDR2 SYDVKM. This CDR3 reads CASSSRITGISYEQYF. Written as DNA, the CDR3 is TGTGCCAGCAGCTCCAGAATAACGGGAATCTCCTACGAGCAGTACTTC.

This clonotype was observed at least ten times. The CDR3 reads CSVETSGRQTQYF. The CDR3 DNA is TGCAGCGTTGAGACTAGCGGGAGGCAGACCCAGTACTTC. This chain connects TRBV29-1 to TRBJ2-5; TRBD2 agrees at 13 bases. The V segment lost 3 bases and the J segment 6 bases; nucleotides outside the gene matches: 1. Germline V gene lookup returns CDR1 SQVTM and CDR2 ANQGSEA. This CDR3 is 13 amino acids long. The whole variable domain, filled in from reference TRBV29-1 and TRBJ2-5, reads SAVISQKPSRDICQRGTSLTIQCQVDSQVTMMFWYRQQPGQSLTLIATANQGSEATYESGFVIDKFPISRPNLTFSTLTVSNMSPEDSSIYLCSVETSGRQTQYFGPGTRLLVL.

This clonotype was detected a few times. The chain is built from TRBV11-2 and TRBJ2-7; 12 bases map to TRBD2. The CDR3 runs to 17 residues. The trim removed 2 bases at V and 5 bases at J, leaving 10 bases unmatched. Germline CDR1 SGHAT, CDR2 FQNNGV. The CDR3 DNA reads TGTGCCAGCAGCTTAAGACCCCCACTAGCGGGAGGCGACGAGCAGTACTTC. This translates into CASSLRPPLAGGDEQYF.

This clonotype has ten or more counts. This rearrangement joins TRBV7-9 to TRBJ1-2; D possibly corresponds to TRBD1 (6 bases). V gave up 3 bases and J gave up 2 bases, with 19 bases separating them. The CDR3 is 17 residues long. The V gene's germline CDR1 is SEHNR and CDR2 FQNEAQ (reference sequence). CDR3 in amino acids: CASSFTPDRFWNYGYTF. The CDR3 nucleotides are TGTGCCAGCAGCTTTACCCCCGACAGGTTCTGGAACTATGGCTACACCTTC.

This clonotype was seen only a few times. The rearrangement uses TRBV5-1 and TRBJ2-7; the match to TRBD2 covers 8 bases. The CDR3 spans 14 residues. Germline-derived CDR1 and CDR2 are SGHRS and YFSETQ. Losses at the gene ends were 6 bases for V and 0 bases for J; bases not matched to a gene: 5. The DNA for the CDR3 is TGCGCCAGCACAGAGACTAGCGCCTCCTACGAGCAGTACTTC. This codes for CASTETSASYEQYF.

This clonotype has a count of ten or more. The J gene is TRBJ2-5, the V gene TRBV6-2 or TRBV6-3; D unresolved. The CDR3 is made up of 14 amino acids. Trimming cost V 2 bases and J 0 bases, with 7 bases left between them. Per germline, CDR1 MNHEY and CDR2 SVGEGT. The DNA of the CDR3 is TGTGCCAGCAGTTACGTGGGGAACCAAGAGACCCAGTACTTC. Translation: CASSYVGNQETQYF.

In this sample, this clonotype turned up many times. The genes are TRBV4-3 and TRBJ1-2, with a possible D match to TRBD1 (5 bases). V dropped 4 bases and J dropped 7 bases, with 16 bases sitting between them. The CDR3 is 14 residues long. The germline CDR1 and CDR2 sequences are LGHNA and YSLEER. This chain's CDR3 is CASSRRDGIGGYTF. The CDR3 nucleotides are TGCGCCAGCAGCCGCCGGGACGGGATCGGTGGCTACACCTTC.

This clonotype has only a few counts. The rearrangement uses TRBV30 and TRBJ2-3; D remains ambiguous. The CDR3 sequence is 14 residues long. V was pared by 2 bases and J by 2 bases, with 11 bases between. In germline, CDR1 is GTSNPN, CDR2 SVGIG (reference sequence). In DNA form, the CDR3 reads TGTGCCTGGAGTCGGCCGTGGGTCACAGATACGCAGTATTTT. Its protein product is CAWSRPWVTDTQYF.

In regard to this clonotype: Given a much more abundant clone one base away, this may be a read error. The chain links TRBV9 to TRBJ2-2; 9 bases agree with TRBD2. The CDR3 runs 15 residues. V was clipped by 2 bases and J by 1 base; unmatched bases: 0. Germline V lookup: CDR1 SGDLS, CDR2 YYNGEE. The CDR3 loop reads CASSVTSGNTGELFF. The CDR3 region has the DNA TGTGCCAGCAGCGTGACTAGCGGGAACACCGGGGAGCTGTTTTTT.